This T cell receptor (beta chain) was captured by sequencing in a study of cytomegalovirus exposure and HLA in healthy donors. Produced via immunoSEQ multiplex PCR; TCRdb's table is partial and in-frame only. The sample consists of roughly 48,000 clones, 90% to 95% of them appearing once. The germline gives CDR1 SEHNR, CDR2 FQNEAQ (reference sequence). The ends were cut back, 2 bases at V and 3 bases at J, with 15 bases in the middle. The CDR3 is 16 amino acids. This chain joins TRBV7-9 and TRBJ2-3; tentatively, D is TRBD2 (6 bases). The material sequenced was PBMCs. The TCR sequence derives from a woman younger than 30 in good health and CMV-seropositive. The CDR3 nucleotides read TGTGCCAGCAGCTTACGGAGGGCCAAGAATACAGATACGCAGTATTTT. This encodes CASSLRRAKNTDTQYF.